This T cell receptor beta chain was identified during a study of T cell responses to AZD1222 COVID-19 vaccine. Germline-derived CDR1 and CDR2 are MNHEY and SMNVEV (reference sequence). The CDR3 runs 15 residues. Trimming stripped 2 bases from V and 0 bases from J, with 11 bases between. Note on this clone: Its antigen is unknown.

Notes on the study in general: Clonal diversity may have been underestimated, and the donors were mostly white British, with more females than males.

This table comes from immunoSEQ multiplex PCR, and its TCRdb copy is limited to in-frame clones, with some not included. The sample has around 99,000 clones, 87% seen once. The clonotype comes from an adult who received the AZD1222 COVID-19 vaccine. The J gene is TRBJ2-7, the V gene TRBV27, with D possibly TRBD2 on 6 matching bases. The material was peripheral blood, obtained 28 days after the second AZD1222 dose. CDR3 DNA: TGTGCCAGCAGTTTAAGGGACTCGAGCTCCTACGAGCAGTACTTC. Translated: CASSLRDSSSYEQYF.